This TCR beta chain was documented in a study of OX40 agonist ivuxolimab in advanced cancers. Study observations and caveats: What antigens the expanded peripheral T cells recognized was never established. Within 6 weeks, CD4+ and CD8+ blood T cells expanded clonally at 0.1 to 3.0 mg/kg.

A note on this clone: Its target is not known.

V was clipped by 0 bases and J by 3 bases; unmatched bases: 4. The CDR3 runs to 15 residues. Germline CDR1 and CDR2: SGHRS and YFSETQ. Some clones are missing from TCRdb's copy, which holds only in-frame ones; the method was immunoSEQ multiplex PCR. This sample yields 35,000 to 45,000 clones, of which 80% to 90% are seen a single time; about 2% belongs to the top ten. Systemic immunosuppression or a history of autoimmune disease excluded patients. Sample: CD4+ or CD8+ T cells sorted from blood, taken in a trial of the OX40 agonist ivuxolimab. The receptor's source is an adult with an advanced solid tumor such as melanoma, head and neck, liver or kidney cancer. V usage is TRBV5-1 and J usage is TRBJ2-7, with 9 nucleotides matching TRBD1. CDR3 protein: CASSLAPTGGYEQYF. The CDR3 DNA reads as TGCGCCAGCAGCTTGGCCCCGACAGGGGGCTACGAGCAGTACTTC.